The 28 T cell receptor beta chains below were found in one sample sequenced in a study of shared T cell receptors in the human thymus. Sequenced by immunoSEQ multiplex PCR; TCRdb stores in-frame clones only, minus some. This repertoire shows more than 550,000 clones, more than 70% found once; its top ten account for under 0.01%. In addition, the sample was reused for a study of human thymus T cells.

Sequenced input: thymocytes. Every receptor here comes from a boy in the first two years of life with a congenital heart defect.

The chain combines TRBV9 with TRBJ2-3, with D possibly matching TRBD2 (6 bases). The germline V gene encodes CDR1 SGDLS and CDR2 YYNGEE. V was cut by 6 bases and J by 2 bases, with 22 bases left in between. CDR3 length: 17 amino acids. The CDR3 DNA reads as TGTGCCAGCACCAACCACCGGTCGGGAGAACTCACAGATACGCAGTATTTT. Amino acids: CASTNHRSGELTDTQYF.

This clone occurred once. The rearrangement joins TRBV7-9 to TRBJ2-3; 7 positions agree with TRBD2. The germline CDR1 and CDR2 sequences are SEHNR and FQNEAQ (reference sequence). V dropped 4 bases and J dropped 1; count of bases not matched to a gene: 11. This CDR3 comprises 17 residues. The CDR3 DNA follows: TGTGCCAGCAGCTACCTGGGAGGGCGGTGGGGCACAGATACGCAGTATTTT. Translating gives CASSYLGGRWGTDTQYF.

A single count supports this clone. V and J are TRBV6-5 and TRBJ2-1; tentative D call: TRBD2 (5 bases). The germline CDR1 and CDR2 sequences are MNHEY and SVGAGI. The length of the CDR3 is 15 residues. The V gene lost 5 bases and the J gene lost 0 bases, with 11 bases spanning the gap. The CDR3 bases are TGTGCCAGCAGTAAAAGCGGAAGCTCCTACAATGAGCAGTTCTTC. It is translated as CASSKSGSSYNEQFF.

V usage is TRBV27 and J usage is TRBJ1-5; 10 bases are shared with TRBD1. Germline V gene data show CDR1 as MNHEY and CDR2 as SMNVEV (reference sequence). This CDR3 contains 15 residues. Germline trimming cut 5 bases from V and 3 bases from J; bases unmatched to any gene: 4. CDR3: CASSPGTGANQPQHF. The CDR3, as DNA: TGTGCCAGCAGTCCAGGGACAGGGGCCAATCAGCCCCAGCATTTT.

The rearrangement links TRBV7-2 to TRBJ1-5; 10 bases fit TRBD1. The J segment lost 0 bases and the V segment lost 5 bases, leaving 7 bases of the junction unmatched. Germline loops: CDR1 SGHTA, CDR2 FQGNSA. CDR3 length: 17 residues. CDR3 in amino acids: CASSLLGQGSSNQPQHF. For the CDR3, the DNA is TGTGCCAGCAGCCTACTGGGACAGGGGTCTAGCAATCAGCCCCAGCATTTT.

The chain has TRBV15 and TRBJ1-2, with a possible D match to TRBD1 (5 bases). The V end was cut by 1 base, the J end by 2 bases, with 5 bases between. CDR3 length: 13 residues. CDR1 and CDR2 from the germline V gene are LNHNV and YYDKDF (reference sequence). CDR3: CATSRGQNYGYTF. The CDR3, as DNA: TGTGCCACCAGCAGAGGACAGAACTATGGCTACACCTTC.

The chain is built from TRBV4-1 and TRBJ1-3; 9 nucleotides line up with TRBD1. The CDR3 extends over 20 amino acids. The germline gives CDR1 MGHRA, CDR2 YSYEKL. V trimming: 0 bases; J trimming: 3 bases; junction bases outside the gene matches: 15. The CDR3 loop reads CASSQDRRGGATGGGNTIYF. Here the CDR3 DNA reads TGCGCCAGCAGCCAAGATCGGAGGGGAGGGGCGACAGGGGGTGGAAACACCATATATTTT.

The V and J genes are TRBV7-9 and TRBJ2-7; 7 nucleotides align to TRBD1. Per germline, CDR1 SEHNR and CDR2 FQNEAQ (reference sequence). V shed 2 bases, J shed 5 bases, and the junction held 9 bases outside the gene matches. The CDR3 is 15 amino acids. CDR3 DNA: TGTGCCAGCAGCTTAAAGCCCGACAGGGTGGACGAGCAGTACTTC. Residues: CASSLKPDRVDEQYF.

This CDR3 is CATIPSGVLTDTQYF. The CDR3 DNA reads TGTGCCACGATCCCTAGCGGGGTACTCACAGATACGCAGTATTTT. The genes are TRBV15 and TRBJ2-3; 9 bases line up with TRBD2. V lost 9 bases to trimming and J lost 2 bases; unmatched junction nucleotides: 9. CDR1 LNHNV and CDR2 YYDKDF come from the germline V gene (reference sequence). The CDR3 contains 15 residues.

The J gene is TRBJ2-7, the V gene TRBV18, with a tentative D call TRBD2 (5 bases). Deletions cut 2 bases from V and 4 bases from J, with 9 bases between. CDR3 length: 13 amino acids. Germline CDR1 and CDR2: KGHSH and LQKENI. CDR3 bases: TGTGCCAGCTCACCAAGGGAGCCTTACGAGCAGTACTTC. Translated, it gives CASSPREPYEQYF.

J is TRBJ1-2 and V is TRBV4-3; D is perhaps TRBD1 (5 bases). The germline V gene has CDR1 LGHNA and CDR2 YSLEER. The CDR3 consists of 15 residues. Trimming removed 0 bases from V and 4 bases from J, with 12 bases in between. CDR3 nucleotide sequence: TGCGCCAGCAGCCAAGATAAAAGGGGATCCTATGGCTACACCTTC. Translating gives CASSQDKRGSYGYTF.

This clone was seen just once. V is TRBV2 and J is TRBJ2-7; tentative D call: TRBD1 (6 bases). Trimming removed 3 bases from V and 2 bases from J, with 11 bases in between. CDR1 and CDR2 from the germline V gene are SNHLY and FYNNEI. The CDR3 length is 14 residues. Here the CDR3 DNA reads TGTGCCAGCAGTGATAAGGGGGAAGCCTACGAGCAGTACTTC. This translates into CASSDKGEAYEQYF.

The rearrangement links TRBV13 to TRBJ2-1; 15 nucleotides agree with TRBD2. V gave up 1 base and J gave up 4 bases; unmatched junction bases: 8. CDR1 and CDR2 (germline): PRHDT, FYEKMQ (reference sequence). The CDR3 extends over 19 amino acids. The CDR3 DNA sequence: TGTGCCAGCAGCTTAGCCCCGGGACTAGCGGGAGGTCGGTACAATGAGCAGTTCTTC. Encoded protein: CASSLAPGLAGGRYNEQFF.

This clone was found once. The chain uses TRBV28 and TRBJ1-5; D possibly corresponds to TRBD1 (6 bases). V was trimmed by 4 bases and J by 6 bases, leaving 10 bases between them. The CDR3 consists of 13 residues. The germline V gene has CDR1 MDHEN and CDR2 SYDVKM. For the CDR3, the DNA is TGTGCCAGCAGTTCAGGGGCTCCTCAGCCCCAGCATTTT. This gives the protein CASSSGAPQPQHF.

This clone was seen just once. CDR3 protein: CASSYREREVQETQYF. The CDR3 bases are TGTGCCAGCAGTTATAGAGAGCGGGAGGTCCAAGAGACCCAGTACTTC. The gene calls are TRBV6-5 and TRBJ2-5, with TRBD2 matching 9 bases. This CDR3 comprises 16 residues. V shed 3 bases and J 1 base; nucleotides not matched to a gene: 6. Germline V gene lookup returns CDR1 MNHEY and CDR2 SVGAGI.

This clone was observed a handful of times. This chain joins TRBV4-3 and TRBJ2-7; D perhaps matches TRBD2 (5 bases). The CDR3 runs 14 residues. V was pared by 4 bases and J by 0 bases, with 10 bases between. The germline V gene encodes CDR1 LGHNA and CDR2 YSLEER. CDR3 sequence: CASSRRVVSYEQYF. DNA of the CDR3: TGCGCCAGCAGCCGGCGGGTCGTCTCCTACGAGCAGTACTTC.

CDR3 residues: CASSRRVGDRRGGEQFF. The CDR3 nucleotides are TGCGCCAGCAGTCGGCGTGTCGGGGACCGCAGGGGTGGCGAGCAGTTCTTC. The V and J genes are TRBV5-1 and TRBJ2-1, with D tentatively TRBD1 (6 bases). Germline CDR1 and CDR2: SGHRS and YFSETQ. The V gene lost 5 bases and the J gene lost 10 bases, with 28 bases spanning the gap. This CDR3 is 17 amino acids long.

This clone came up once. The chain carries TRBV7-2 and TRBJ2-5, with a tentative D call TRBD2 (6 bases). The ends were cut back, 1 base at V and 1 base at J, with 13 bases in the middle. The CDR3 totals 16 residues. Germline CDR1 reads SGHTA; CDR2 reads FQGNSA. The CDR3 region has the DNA TGTGCCAGCAGCTTAGTAGGCGCGGGGAGCCAAGAGACCCAGTACTTC. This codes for CASSLVGAGSQETQYF.

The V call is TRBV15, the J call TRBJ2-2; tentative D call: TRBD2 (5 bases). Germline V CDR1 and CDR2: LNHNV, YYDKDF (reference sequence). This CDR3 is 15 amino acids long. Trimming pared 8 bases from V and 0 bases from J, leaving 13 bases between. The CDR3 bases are TGTGCCACCCGCGACCGGGGTCCGAACACCGGGGAGCTGTTTTTT. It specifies CATRDRGPNTGELFF.

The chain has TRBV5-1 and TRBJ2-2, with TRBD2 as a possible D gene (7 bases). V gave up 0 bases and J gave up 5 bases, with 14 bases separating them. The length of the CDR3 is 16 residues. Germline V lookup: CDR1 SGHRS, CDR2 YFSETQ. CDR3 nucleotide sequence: TGCGCCAGCAGCTTGGATGGGGGGGGCCTAACCGGGGAGCTGTTTTTT. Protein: CASSLDGGGLTGELFF.

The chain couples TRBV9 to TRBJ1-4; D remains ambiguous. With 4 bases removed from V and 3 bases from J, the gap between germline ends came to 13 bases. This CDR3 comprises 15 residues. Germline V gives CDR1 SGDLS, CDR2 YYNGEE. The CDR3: CASSTSARPNEKLFF. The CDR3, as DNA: TGTGCCAGCAGCACCTCAGCCAGGCCTAATGAAAAACTGTTTTTT. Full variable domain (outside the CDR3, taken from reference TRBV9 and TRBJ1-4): DSGVTQTPKHLITATGQRVTLRCSPRSGDLSVYWYQQSLDQGLQFLIQYYNGEERAKGNILERFSAQQFPDLHSELNLSSLELGDSALYFCASSTSARPNEKLFFGSGTQLSVL.

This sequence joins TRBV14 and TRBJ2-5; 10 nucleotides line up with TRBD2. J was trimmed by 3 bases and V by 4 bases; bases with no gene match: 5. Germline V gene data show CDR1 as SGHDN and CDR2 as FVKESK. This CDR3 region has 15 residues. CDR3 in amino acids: CASSRAGGPEETQYF. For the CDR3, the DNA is TGTGCCAGCAGCCGAGCGGGAGGGCCGGAAGAGACCCAGTACTTC.

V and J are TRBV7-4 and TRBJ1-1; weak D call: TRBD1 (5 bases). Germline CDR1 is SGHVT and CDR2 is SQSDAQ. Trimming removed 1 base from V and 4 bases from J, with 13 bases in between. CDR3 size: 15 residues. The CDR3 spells CASSLVRGVGTEAFF. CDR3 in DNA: TGTGCCAGCAGCTTAGTGCGGGGGGTGGGCACTGAAGCTTTCTTT. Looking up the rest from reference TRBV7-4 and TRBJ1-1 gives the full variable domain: GAGVSQSPRYKVAKRGRDVALRCDSISGHVTLYWYRQTLGQGSEVLTYSQSDAQRDKSGRPSGRFSAERPERSVSTLKIQRTEQGDSAVYLCASSLVRGVGTEAFFGQGTRLTVV.

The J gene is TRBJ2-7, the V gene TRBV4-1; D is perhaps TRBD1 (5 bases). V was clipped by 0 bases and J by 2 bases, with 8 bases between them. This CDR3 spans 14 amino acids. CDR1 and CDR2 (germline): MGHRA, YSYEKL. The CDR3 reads CASSQDRVAYEQYF. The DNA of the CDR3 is TGCGCCAGCAGCCAAGACAGGGTAGCCTACGAGCAGTACTTC.

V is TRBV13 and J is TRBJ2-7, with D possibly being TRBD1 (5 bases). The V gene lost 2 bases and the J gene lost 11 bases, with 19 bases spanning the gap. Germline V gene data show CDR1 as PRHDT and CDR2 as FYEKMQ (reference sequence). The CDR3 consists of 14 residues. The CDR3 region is CASSLRGTRQLKYF. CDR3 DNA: TGTGCCAGCAGCTTAAGGGGAACCCGACAGCTCAAGTACTTC.

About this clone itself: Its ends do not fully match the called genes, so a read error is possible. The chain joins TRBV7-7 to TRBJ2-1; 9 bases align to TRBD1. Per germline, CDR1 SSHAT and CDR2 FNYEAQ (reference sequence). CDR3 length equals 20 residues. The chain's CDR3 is CASSLTPPTRRQGGPNEQFF. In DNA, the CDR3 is TGTGCTAGCAGCTTAACTCCGCCGACTAGGAGACAGGGGGGTCCGAATGAGCAGTTCTTC.

CDR3 DNA sequence: TGCGCCAGCAGCCTCACTAGCGGATGCACCGGGGAGCTGTTTTTT. Translating gives CASSLTSGCTGELFF. The V call is TRBV4-3, the J call TRBJ2-2; 8 bases map to TRBD2. The CDR3 is 15 residues long. Per germline, CDR1 LGHNA and CDR2 YSLEER. Trimming removed 4 bases from V and 4 bases from J; junction bases left unmatched: 5.

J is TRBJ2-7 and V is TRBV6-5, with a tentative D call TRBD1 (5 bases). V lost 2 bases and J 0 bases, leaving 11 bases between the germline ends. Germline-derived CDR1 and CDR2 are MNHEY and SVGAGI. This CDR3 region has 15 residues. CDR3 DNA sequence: TGTGCCAGCAGTTACATCCCAGGGAACTCCTACGAGCAGTACTTC. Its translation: CASSYIPGNSYEQYF.